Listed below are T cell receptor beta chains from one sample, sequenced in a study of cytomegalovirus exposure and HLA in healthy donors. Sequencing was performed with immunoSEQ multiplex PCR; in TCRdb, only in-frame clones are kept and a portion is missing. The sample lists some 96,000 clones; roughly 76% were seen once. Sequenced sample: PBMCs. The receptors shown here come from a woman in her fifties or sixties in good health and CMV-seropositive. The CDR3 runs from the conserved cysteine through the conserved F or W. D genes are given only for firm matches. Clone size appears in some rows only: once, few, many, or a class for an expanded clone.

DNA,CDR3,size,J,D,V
TGCGCCAGCAGCCCAGGGACAGGGGTCCACGAGCAGTACTTC,CASSPGTGVHEQYF,.,TRBJ2-7,TRBD1,TRBV5-1
TGTGCCTGGAGGGGGGGGTTGCTGCCGACTAGCGGGAGGGCCTCCCGAGGGAATGAGCAGTTCTTC,CAWRGGLLPTSGRASRGNEQFF,.,TRBJ2-1,TRBD2,TRBV30
TGTGCCAGCAGTAATACAGGGCAAACATACTATGGCTACACCTTC,CASSNTGQTYYGYTF,once,TRBJ1-2,.,TRBV11-2
TGCGCCAGCAGCCAAGTCGCGAGGAGGGTTTCTAAAGGCTATGGCTACACCTTC,CASSQVARRVSKGYGYTF,few,TRBJ1-2,.,TRBV4-1
TGCGCCAGCAGACCAGGACTAGCGGGAGTCTACGAGCAGTACTTC,CASRPGLAGVYEQYF,.,TRBJ2-7,TRBD2,TRBV4-1
TGTGCCAGCCTTCTAATGACTAGCGGAGATACGCAGTATTTT,CASLLMTSGDTQYF,.,TRBJ2-3,TRBD2,TRBV7-8
TGTGCCAGTAGAATGGGACAGGGGTTACATGAGCAGTTCTTC,CASRMGQGLHEQFF,.,TRBJ2-1,TRBD1,TRBV19
TGTGCCAGCAGCTTGGGGGGGGGTAATGAAAAACTGTTTTTT,CASSLGGGNEKLFF,.,TRBJ1-4,.,TRBV5-4
TGTGCCAGCAGCTTGGGTAGCGGGAGGGCCGGGCTAACCGGGGAGCTGTTTTTT,CASSLGSGRAGLTGELFF,.,TRBJ2-2,TRBD2,TRBV5-4
TGTGCCAGCAGTTACTCTCGGACAGAGTCCTATGGCTACACCTTC,CASSYSRTESYGYTF,.,TRBJ1-2,.,TRBV6-6
TGTGCCAGTAGTACCGATCGAGCGGGAGCTCCCCCGCAGTACTTC,CASSTDRAGAPPQYF,.,TRBJ2-7,TRBD2,TRBV19
TGTGCCAGCTCACCACCGCGTCTTAAAGGGACTGCTGGGGAGCTGTTTTTT,CASSPPRLKGTAGELFF,.,TRBJ2-2,.,TRBV18
TGTGCCAGCAGTTACGATACCGGGTACTCTGGAAACACCATATATTTT,CASSYDTGYSGNTIYF,many,TRBJ1-3,.,TRBV6-5
TGTGCCAGCAGCCGGACAGGGCTCAATTCACCCCTCCACTTT,CASSRTGLNSPLHF,.,TRBJ1-6,TRBD1,TRBV27
TGTGCCAGCAGCCAAGAGGACAGGGGAGCTTTCTTT,CASSQEDRGAFF,.,TRBJ1-1,TRBD1,TRBV14
TGTGCCAGCAGTGACGGGACTAGCGGGGTCACAGATACGCAGTATTTT,CASSDGTSGVTDTQYF,.,TRBJ2-3,TRBD2,TRBV6-4
TGTGCCAGGGGCCGGGGTTCTGGAAACACCATATATTTT,CARGRGSGNTIYF,.,TRBJ1-3,.,TRBV28
TGTGCCACCAGGAGGGTGAACACTGAAGCTTTCTTT,CATRRVNTEAFF,.,TRBJ1-1,.,TRBV6-1
TGCAGCGTTGAACCACTAGCGGCTAGCTCCTACAATGAGCAGTTCTTC,CSVEPLAASSYNEQFF,few,TRBJ2-1,TRBD2,TRBV29-1
TGTGCCAGCAGCCTCCTTGGTGGACTAGCGGACCCCCGCGTTGAGCAGTTCTTC,CASSLLGGLADPRVEQFF,.,TRBJ2-1,TRBD2,TRBV7-9
TGTGCCTGGGACATAGCGGGAGGTACCCAGACCCAGTACTTC,CAWDIAGGTQTQYF,.,TRBJ2-5,TRBD2,TRBV30
TGCGCCAGCAGCCAAGAATGGACAGGTCCTACGAGGTATTTT,CASSQEWTGPTRYF,.,TRBJ2-3,TRBD1,TRBV4-1
TGTGCCAGCAGTACGGGCGGGGGTTCCTATGGCTACACCTTC,CASSTGGGSYGYTF,.,TRBJ1-2,.,TRBV7-3
TGTGCCATCAGGCAGGGGGCCCAAGATACGCAGTATTTT,CAIRQGAQDTQYF,few,TRBJ2-3,TRBD1,TRBV10-3
TGTGCCATCAGATCCACTTCAGGGGCTGGAAACACCATATATTTT,CAIRSTSGAGNTIYF,.,TRBJ1-3,.,TRBV10-3
TGTGCCAGCAGCCGCCTAATCCACTACAATGAGCAGTTCTTC,CASSRLIHYNEQFF,.,TRBJ2-1,.,TRBV14
TGTGCCAGCAGCACGGGACAGGTTCCTGGAAACACCATATATTTT,CASSTGQVPGNTIYF,.,TRBJ1-3,TRBD1,TRBV6-5
TGTGCCAGCAGCTTTACCACACGCTCGGGCGAGCAGTACTTC,CASSFTTRSGEQYF,.,TRBJ2-7,.,TRBV5-6
TGTGCCAGCAGCGTCTCAGGGGGCTTGAACACTGAAGCTTTCTTT,CASSVSGGLNTEAFF,.,TRBJ1-1,TRBD1,TRBV9
TGTGCCAGCAGTGCCTCCGGGACAGGGGGCGCGGGGGAGCTGTTTTTT,CASSASGTGGAGELFF,.,TRBJ2-2,TRBD1,TRBV6-1
TGTGCCTGGGGACTAGCCCGGGGGACCCAGTACTTC,CAWGLARGTQYF,few,TRBJ2-5,TRBD2,TRBV30
TGCGCCAGCAGCCTGAGTGGACAGTTCTACGAGCAGTACTTC,CASSLSGQFYEQYF,.,TRBJ2-7,.,TRBV10-1
TGTGCCAGCAGCCATGTTCGAGACAGTACTCACTATGGCTACACCTTC,CASSHVRDSTHYGYTF,.,TRBJ1-2,.,TRBV16
TGTGCCAGCAGCTTATCAGGGGTCGAGACCCAGTACTTC,CASSLSGVETQYF,once,TRBJ2-5,.,TRBV7-3
TGTGCCAGCTCCCAACTAGTAGCAGATACGCAGTATTTT,CASSQLVADTQYF,.,TRBJ2-3,.,TRBV18
TGTGCCAGCTCACTCGACAGGGGCTCCTACAATGAGCAGTTCTTC,CASSLDRGSYNEQFF,.,TRBJ2-1,TRBD1,TRBV18
TGTGCCAGCAGCTTAGGACAGAACAATGAGCAGTTCTTC,CASSLGQNNEQFF,.,TRBJ2-1,.,TRBV7-3
TGTGCCTGGAGTGTAGTCAGGGGCATCACTGAAGCTTTCTTT,CAWSVVRGITEAFF,once,TRBJ1-1,.,TRBV30
TGTGCCAGCAGCCCCCCGGGGGGGTTCGCCTACGAGCAGTACTTC,CASSPPGGFAYEQYF,.,TRBJ2-7,TRBD2,TRBV6-5
TGTGCCAGCAGTGAGGCTAGCGGCACAGATACGCAGTATTTT,CASSEASGTDTQYF,.,TRBJ2-3,.,TRBV6-1
TGTGCCAGCAGTGGCCTACAGGGGAAGCCCCAGCATTTT,CASSGLQGKPQHF,.,TRBJ1-5,TRBD1,TRBV25-1
TGTGCCATCAGTGAAGGGACAGGGATAAGTCAGCCCCAGCATTTT,CAISEGTGISQPQHF,.,TRBJ1-5,TRBD1,TRBV10-3
TGCGCCAGCAGCTTGGAAGGACAGGGTAATACGCAGTATTTT,CASSLEGQGNTQYF,.,TRBJ2-3,TRBD1,TRBV5-1
TGTGCCTGGAGGGGAGTCGACACTGAAGCTTTCTTT,CAWRGVDTEAFF,.,TRBJ1-1,.,TRBV30
TGCGCCAGCAGCGGGACCGGGACAGGCAATGAAAAACTGTTTTTT,CASSGTGTGNEKLFF,.,TRBJ1-4,TRBD1,TRBV5-1
TGTGCCAGCTCTGCTATGGACAGCAACTATGGCTACACCTTC,CASSAMDSNYGYTF,.,TRBJ1-2,.,TRBV18
TGTGCCAGCAGCCGGGACAGCCACGAGCAGTACTTC,CASSRDSHEQYF,once,TRBJ2-7,TRBD1,TRBV7-9
TGCGCCAGCAGTGAAACAGTCCAAGAGACCCAGTACTTC,CASSETVQETQYF,.,TRBJ2-5,.,TRBV10-2
TGTGCCAGCACCACAGGGGCCTATACATACGAGCAGTACTTC,CASTTGAYTYEQYF,.,TRBJ2-7,TRBD1,TRBV6-1
TGTGCCTGGAGTGCCCCCCGGCAGCGGGTGGAGACCCAGTACTTC,CAWSAPRQRVETQYF,.,TRBJ2-5,.,TRBV30
TGCGCCAGCAGCTTGGACCATAGCGGGTACTACGAGCAGTACTTC,CASSLDHSGYYEQYF,.,TRBJ2-7,TRBD2,TRBV5-1
TGTGCCAGCAGTCACAGTTCAAATCAGCCCCAGCATTTT,CASSHSSNQPQHF,.,TRBJ1-5,.,TRBV6-5
TGTGCCAGCACTCTAGACCTGAACACTGAAGCTTTCTTT,CASTLDLNTEAFF,few,TRBJ1-1,.,TRBV6-1
TGTGCCTGGAGCCCCTCTTTTGGACTACTCACAGATACGCAGTATTTT,CAWSPSFGLLTDTQYF,.,TRBJ2-3,.,TRBV30
TGCAGCGTTGAAGGGCCAGGGGTGGATGAAAAACTGTTTTTT,CSVEGPGVDEKLFF,.,TRBJ1-4,.,TRBV29-1
TGTGCCAGCAGCTGGAGGTCAGGGGACCTCCAGTACTTC,CASSWRSGDLQYF,.,TRBJ2-7,.,TRBV7-8
TGTGCCAGCAGCTTAGACAGGGGCACCTACAATGAGCAGTTCTTC,CASSLDRGTYNEQFF,.,TRBJ2-1,TRBD1,TRBV7-2